This T cell receptor beta chain was retrieved from a study of identical twins. Findings and limits, study-wide: Invariant MAIT and iNKT cells could partly confound zero-insertion analyses.

The CDR3 sequence is 16 residues long. V lost 4 bases to trimming and J lost 0 bases; unmatched junction nucleotides: 6. Germline values: CDR1 SQVTM, CDR2 ANQGSEA. Of note for this clonotype: The antigen is not known.

It was template switching that added a universal primer site, and there were unique molecular identifiers on the cDNA. Via MiXCR, TCRdb re-called the 5' RACE reads, giving one row per CDR3 protein. Among 750,000 to 950,000 distinct CDR3 sequences listed, about 12% were seen once. The same sample was also studied in work on yellow fever vaccine responses in identical twins.

This chain joins TRBV29-1 and TRBJ2-7; the match to TRBD2 covers 13 bases. Sequencing input: PBMCs. This clonotype was sampled from a woman between 18 and 29 years old in good health. The chain's CDR3 is CSVGSGLAGSSYEQYF. The CDR3 DNA follows: TGCAGCGTTGGGTCGGGACTAGCGGGAAGCTCCTACGAGCAGTACTTC.